These T cell receptor beta chains were read from a single sample in a study of response to subunit inactivated influenza vaccine. TCRdb analysed the RT-PCR reads with MiXCR anew, one entry per CDR3 protein. The table lists hundreds of thousands of distinct CDR3 sequences, less than 15% of them singletons. The input for sequencing was PBMCs from blood, taken around 14 days before vaccination. The receptor source for this set is a man aged 45-60 years who received an inactivated influenza vaccine. Each CDR3 is given with its conserved first and last residue. Fields, in order: CDR3 length, clone size, J gene, V gene, D gene, CDR3 protein, CDR3 DNA. A D gene is named only where the DNA matches it firmly. Part of the rows lack a size; the others show once, few, many or a class for expanded clones.

>14|.|TRBJ1-2|TRBV12-3/TRBV12-4|.
CASSLAPGGDGYTF
TGTGCCAGCAGTTTAGCTCCGGGCGGCGATGGCTACACCTTC
>22|.|TRBJ2-1|TRBV4-1|.
CASSQIPGRGPRDAHSYNEQFF
TGCGCCAGCAGCCAAATACCGGGGAGGGGGCCAAGGGACGCTCACTCCTACAATGAGCAGTTCTTC
>13|few|TRBJ2-7|TRBV20-1|.
CSARLVFSGEQYF
TGCAGTGCTAGGTTGGTCTTTAGCGGCGAGCAGTACTTC
>13|few|TRBJ2-7|TRBV20-1|TRBD2
CSAIGTSLYEQYF
TGCAGTGCAATCGGGACTAGCCTCTACGAGCAGTACTTC
>13|.|TRBJ2-5|TRBV30|TRBD1
CAWSYQGEETQYF
TGTGCCTGGAGCTATCAGGGGGAAGAGACCCAGTACTTC
>13|.|TRBJ2-7|TRBV19|.
CASTGTDTYEQYF
TGTGCCAGTACCGGGACGGACACCTACGAGCAGTACTTC
>15|.|TRBJ1-3|TRBV7-2|TRBD1
CASSLAAGGGNTIYF
TGTGCCAGCAGCTTAGCTGCAGGGGGGGGAAACACCATATATTTT
>14|.|TRBJ1-4|TRBV20-1|.
CSARVRSIGEKLFF
TGCAGTGCTAGAGTAAGGTCCATAGGGGAAAAACTGTTTTTT
>15|.|TRBJ1-5|TRBV5-6|.
CASKQSTDSNQPQHF
TGTGCCAGCAAACAATCGACAGATAGCAATCAGCCCCAGCATTTT
>15|once|TRBJ2-1|TRBV4-1|.
CASSQEASSYNEQFF
TGCGCCAGCAGCCAAGAAGCTAGCTCCTACAATGAGCAGTTCTTC
>14|.|TRBJ2-3|TRBV25-1|.
CASGPGLLCYTQYF
TGTGCCAGCGGCCCCGGGCTCCTCTGCTATACGCAGTATTTT
>15|.|TRBJ2-5|TRBV20-1|TRBD1
CSAQGQESGQETQYF
TGCAGTGCCCAAGGACAGGAGAGTGGCCAGGAGACCCAGTACTTC
>13|.|TRBJ1-4|TRBV29-1|.
CSVAGPGGEKLFF
TGCAGCGTTGCCGGACCCGGAGGGGAAAAACTGTTTTTT
>12|.|TRBJ1-6|TRBV11-2|.
CATAMNNSPLHF
TGTGCCACCGCGATGAATAATTCACCCCTCCACTTT
>18|.|TRBJ2-3|TRBV28|.
CASSPPSARPRITDTQYF
TGTGCCAGCAGTCCTCCCTCCGCTCGCCCAAGGATCACAGATACGCAGTATTTT
>14|few|TRBJ2-7|TRBV7-2|.
CASSLARDSYEQYF
TGTGCCAGCAGCTTAGCGCGGGACAGCTACGAGCAGTACTTC
>13|few|TRBJ1-1|TRBV14|.
CASSQAQGLRAFF
TGTGCCAGCAGCCAAGCCCAGGGTCTTCGAGCTTTCTTT
>15|once|TRBJ1-6|TRBV28|.
CASSFGQRNNSPLHF
TGTGCCAGCAGTTTCGGACAGAGAAATAATTCACCCCTCCACTTT
>16|.|TRBJ2-1|TRBV20-1|.
CSARDLFGTGKNEQFF
TGCAGTGCTAGAGATCTCTTTGGGACTGGAAAAAATGAGCAGTTCTTC
>14|.|TRBJ2-5|TRBV20-1|TRBD2
CSAGRLAVQETQYF
TGCAGTGCAGGCCGGCTAGCGGTCCAAGAGACCCAGTACTTC
>16|.|TRBJ2-2|TRBV21-1|.
CASSREKAGVVGELFF
TGTGCCAGCAGCCGTGAGAAAGCGGGAGTAGTCGGGGAGCTGTTTTTT
>12|many|TRBJ2-2|TRBV29-1|.
CSVQFRSGELFF
TGCAGCGTTCAGTTTCGATCCGGGGAGCTGTTTTTT
>18|few|TRBJ1-4|TRBV20-1|.
CSARDSRPQGGTNEKLFF
TGCAGTGCTAGAGATTCGAGGCCCCAGGGAGGGACAAATGAAAAACTGTTTTTT
>17|.|TRBJ2-4|TRBV6-2/TRBV6-3|.
CASSYGGGGYGKNIQYF
TGTGCCAGCAGTTACGGAGGGGGCGGGTATGGCAAAAACATTCAGTACTTC
>14|many|TRBJ2-3|TRBV7-2|.
CASSFRAQMDTQYF
TGTGCCAGCAGCTTTCGGGCCCAAATGGATACGCAGTATTTT
>16|few|TRBJ2-1|TRBV12-3/TRBV12-4|TRBD2
CASRPTSGTVGGEQFF
TGTGCCAGCAGGCCGACTAGCGGGACGGTAGGGGGCGAGCAGTTCTTC
>14|few|TRBJ2-7|TRBV5-1|.
CASSVSGLSYEQYF
TGCGCCAGCAGCGTCTCGGGACTGTCCTACGAGCAGTACTTC
>14|few|TRBJ2-7|TRBV20-1|.
CSARDRLKSYEQYF
TGCAGTGCTAGAGATCGTTTGAAATCCTACGAGCAGTACTTC
>13|many|TRBJ1-4|TRBV29-1|.
CSVGGAPDEKLFF
TGCAGCGTTGGAGGGGCACCGGATGAAAAACTGTTTTTT
>14|many|TRBJ2-1|TRBV10-3|TRBD2
CAISEAGSYNEQFF
TGTGCCATCAGTGAAGCGGGGTCCTACAATGAGCAGTTCTTC
>15|.|TRBJ2-5|TRBV7-6|TRBD1
CASSPQPGQQETQYF
TGTGCCAGCAGCCCACAACCGGGACAGCAAGAGACCCAGTACTTC
>14|few|TRBJ2-1|TRBV7-2|.
CASGKGVNYNEQFF
TGTGCCAGCGGGAAAGGCGTGAATTACAATGAGCAGTTCTTC
>13|many|TRBJ1-1|TRBV7-9|.
CASSQGANTEAFF
TGTGCCAGCAGCCAAGGAGCGAACACTGAAGCTTTCTTT
>13|few|TRBJ1-1|TRBV28|.
CASSFRGQIEAFF
TGTGCCAGCAGTTTCCGAGGGCAAATTGAAGCTTTCTTT
>15|few|TRBJ2-5|TRBV2|TRBD2
CASGLGLAGGETQYF
TGTGCCAGCGGACTAGGACTAGCGGGGGGTGAGACCCAGTACTTC
>18|few|TRBJ2-7|TRBV15|TRBD2
CATSRSPGLAGGFYEQYF
TGTGCCACCAGCAGGTCTCCGGGACTAGCGGGGGGGTTCTACGAGCAGTACTTC
>14|many|TRBJ1-1|TRBV7-2|.
CASSLAQKNTEAFF
TGTGCCAGCAGCTTAGCACAGAAGAACACTGAAGCTTTCTTT
>13|many|TRBJ2-1|TRBV12-3/TRBV12-4|TRBD1
CASSPTTGVEEFF
TGTGCCAGCAGTCCGACGACAGGGGTTGAGGAGTTCTTC
>17|.|TRBJ2-2|TRBV7-2|TRBD1
CASSDFRDRGLSGELFF
TGTGCCAGCAGCGACTTCCGGGACAGGGGGTTGTCCGGGGAGCTGTTTTTT
>14|many|TRBJ2-1|TRBV10-3|TRBD1
CAIRSTGDHNEQFF
TGTGCCATCAGATCGACAGGGGACCACAATGAGCAGTTCTTC
>13|few|TRBJ2-3|TRBV7-7|.
CASSLVRKDTQYF
TGTGCCAGCAGCTTAGTCCGTAAAGATACGCAGTATTTT
>8|few|TRBJ2-7|TRBV21-1|.
CAGGTPYF
TGTGCCGGAGGGACACCCTACTTC
>12|.|TRBJ2-3|TRBV2|TRBD2
CASSTSEYTQYF
TGTGCCAGCAGCACTAGCGAATATACGCAGTATTTT
>15|.|TRBJ2-1|TRBV9|.
CASSAGWASYNEQFF
TGTGCCAGCAGCGCCGGGTGGGCTTCCTACAATGAGCAGTTCTTC
>17|.|TRBJ1-3|TRBV7-6|TRBD1
CASSLSSGGPLGNTIYF
TGTGCCAGCAGCTTATCTTCAGGGGGGCCGTTAGGAAACACCATATATTTT
>14|few|TRBJ1-2|TRBV30|TRBD1
CAWSVFRGMGGYTF
TGTGCCTGGAGTGTTTTCAGGGGGATGGGCGGCTACACCTTC
>15|few|TRBJ2-1|TRBV7-8|TRBD2
CASSHGLAEYNEQFF
TGTGCCAGCAGCCATGGACTAGCGGAATACAATGAGCAGTTCTTC
>14|.|TRBJ2-7|TRBV15|.
CATSRDRTDYEQYF
TGTGCCACCAGCAGAGATCGGACGGATTACGAGCAGTACTTC